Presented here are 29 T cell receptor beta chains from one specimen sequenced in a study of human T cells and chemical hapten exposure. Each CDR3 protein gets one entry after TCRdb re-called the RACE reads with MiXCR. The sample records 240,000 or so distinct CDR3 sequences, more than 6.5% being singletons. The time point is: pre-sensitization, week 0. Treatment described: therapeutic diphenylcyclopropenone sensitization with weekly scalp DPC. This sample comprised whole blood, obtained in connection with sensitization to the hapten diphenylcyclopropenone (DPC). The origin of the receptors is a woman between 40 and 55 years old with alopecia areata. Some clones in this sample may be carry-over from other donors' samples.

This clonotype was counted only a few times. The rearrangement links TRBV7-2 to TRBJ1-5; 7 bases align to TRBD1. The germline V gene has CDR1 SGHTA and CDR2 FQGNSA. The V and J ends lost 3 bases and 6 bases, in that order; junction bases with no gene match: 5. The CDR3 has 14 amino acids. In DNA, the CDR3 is TGTGCCAGCAGCTTCGGACAGGCAGGTCAGCCCCAGCATTTT. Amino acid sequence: CASSFGQAGQPQHF.

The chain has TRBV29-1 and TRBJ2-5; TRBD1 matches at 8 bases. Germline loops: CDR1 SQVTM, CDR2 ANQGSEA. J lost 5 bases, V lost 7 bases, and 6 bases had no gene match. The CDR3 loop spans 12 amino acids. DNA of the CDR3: TGCAGCGCTACGACAGGGGTCGAGACCCAGTACTTC. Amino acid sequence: CSATTGVETQYF.

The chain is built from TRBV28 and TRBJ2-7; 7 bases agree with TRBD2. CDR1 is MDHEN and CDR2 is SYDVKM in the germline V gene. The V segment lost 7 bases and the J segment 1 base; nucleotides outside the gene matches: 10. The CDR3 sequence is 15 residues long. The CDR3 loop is CASIGPGGRSYEQYF. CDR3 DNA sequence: TGTGCCAGCATTGGCCCGGGCGGGAGATCCTACGAGCAGTACTTC.

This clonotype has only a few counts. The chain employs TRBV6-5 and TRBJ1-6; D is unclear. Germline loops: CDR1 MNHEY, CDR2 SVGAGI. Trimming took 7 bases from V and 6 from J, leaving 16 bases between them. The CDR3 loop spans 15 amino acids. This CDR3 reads CASTSIGMFNSPLHF. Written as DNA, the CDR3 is TGTGCCAGCACCTCCATCGGGATGTTTAATTCACCCCTCCACTTT.

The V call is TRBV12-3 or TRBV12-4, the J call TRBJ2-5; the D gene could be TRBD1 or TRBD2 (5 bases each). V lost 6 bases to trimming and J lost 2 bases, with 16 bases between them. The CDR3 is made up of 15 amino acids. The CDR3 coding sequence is TGTGCCAGCAGCTCTCTTCGGGACGGGCAAGAGACCCAGTACTTC. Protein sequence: CASSSLRDGQETQYF.

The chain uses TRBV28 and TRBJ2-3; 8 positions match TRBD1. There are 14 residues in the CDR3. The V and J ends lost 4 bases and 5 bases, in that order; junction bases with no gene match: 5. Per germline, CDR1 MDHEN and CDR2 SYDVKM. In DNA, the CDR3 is TGTGCCAGCAGTTCCCACACAGGGGGAGATACGCAGTATTTT. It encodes CASSSHTGGDTQYF.

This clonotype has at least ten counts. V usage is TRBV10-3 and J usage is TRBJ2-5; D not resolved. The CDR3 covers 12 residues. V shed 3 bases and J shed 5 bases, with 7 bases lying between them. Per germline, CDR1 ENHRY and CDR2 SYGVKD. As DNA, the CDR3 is TGTGCCATCAGTGAAGGGTTTGAGACCCAGTACTTC. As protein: CAISEGFETQYF.

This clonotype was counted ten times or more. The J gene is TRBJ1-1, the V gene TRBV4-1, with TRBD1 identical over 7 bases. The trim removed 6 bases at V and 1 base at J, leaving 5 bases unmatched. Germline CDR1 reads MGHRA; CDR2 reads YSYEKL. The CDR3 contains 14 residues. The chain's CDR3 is CASRYDRANTEAFF. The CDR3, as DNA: TGCGCCAGCAGGTACGACAGGGCGAACACTGAAGCTTTCTTT.

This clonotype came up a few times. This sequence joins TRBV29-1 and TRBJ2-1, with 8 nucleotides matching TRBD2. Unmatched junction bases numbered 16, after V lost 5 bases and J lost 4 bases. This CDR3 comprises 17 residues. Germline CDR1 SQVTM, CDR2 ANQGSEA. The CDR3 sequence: CSVKGISGEPTYNEQFF. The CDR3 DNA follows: TGCAGCGTTAAAGGTATTAGCGGGGAACCCACGTACAATGAGCAGTTCTTC.

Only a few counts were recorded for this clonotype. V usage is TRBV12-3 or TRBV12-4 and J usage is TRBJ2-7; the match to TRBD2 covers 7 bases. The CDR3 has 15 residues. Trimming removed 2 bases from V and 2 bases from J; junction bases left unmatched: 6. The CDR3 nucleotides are TGTGCCAGCAGTTTAATGGGACTAACCACCTACGAGCAGTACTTC. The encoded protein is CASSLMGLTTYEQYF.

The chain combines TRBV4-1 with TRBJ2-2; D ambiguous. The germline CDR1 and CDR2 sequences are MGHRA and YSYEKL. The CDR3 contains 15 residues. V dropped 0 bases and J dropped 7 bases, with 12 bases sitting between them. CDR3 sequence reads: CASSQETAEIGELFF. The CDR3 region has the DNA TGCGCCAGCAGCCAAGAAACTGCGGAAATCGGGGAGCTGTTTTTT.

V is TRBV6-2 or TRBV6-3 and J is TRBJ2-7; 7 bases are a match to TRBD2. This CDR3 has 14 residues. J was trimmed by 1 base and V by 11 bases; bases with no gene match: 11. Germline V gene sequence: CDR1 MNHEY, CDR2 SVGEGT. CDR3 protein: CASRGAGVSYEQYF. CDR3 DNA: TGTGCCTCCCGAGGGGCGGGAGTTTCCTACGAGCAGTACTTC.

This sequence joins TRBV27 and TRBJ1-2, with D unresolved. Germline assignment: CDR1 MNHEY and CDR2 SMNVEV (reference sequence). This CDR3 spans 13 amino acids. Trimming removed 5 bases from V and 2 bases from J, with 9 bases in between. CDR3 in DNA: TGTGCCAGCAGTCCCATCCTGAACTATGGCTACACCTTC. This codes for CASSPILNYGYTF.

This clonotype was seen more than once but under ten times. The CDR3 nucleotides are TGTGCCAGCAGTTTTCAGAACACTGAAGCTTTCTTT. Translated: CASSFQNTEAFF. V and J are TRBV6-2 or TRBV6-3 and TRBJ1-1; D is unclear. V was pared by 4 bases and J by 1 base, with 4 bases between. The germline V gene encodes CDR1 MNHEY and CDR2 SVGEGT. This CDR3 has 12 residues.

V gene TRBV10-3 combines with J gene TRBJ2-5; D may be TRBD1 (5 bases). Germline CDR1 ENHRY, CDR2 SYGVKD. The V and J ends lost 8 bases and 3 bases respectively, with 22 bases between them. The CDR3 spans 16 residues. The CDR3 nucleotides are TGTGCCATCGCCCCGGGTCTTGGCAGGGATGAAGAGACCCAGTACTTC. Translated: CAIAPGLGRDEETQYF.

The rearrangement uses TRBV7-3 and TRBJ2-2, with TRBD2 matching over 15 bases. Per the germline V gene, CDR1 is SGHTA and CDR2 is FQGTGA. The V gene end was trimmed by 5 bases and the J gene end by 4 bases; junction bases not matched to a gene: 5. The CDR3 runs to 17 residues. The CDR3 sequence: CASSAGLAGGSTGELFF. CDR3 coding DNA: TGTGCCAGCAGCGCGGGACTAGCGGGAGGTAGCACCGGGGAGCTGTTTTTT.

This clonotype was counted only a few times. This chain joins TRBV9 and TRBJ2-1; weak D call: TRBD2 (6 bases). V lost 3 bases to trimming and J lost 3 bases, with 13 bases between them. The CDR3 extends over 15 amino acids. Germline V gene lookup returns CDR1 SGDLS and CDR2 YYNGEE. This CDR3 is CASSDRRGLYNEQFF. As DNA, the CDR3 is TGTGCCAGCAGCGATAGGCGGGGCCTCTACAATGAGCAGTTCTTC.

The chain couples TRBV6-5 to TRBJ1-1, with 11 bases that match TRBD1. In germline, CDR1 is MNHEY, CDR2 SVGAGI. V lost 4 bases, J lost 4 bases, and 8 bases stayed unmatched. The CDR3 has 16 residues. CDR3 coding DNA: TGTGCCAGCAGTTTCGGACAGGGGGCGGCAGGCACTGAAGCTTTCTTT. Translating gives CASSFGQGAAGTEAFF.

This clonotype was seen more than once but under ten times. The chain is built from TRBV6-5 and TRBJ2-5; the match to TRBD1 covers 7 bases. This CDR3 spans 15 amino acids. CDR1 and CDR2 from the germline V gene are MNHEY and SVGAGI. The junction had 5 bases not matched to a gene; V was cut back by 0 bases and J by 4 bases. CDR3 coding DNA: TGTGCCAGCAGTTACTCCACAGGGGATCCAGAGACCCAGTACTTC. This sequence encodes CASSYSTGDPETQYF.

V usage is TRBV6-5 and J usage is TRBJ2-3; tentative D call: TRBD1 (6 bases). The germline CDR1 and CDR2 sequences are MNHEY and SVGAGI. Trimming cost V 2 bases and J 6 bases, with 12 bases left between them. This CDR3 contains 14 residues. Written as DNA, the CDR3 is TGTGCCAGCAGTTACGAAGGGGGACGGGATACGCAGTATTTT. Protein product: CASSYEGGRDTQYF.

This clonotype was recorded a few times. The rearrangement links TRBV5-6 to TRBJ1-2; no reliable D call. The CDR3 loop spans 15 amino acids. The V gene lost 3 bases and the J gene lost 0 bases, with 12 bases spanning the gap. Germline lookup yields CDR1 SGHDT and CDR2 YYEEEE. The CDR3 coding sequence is TGTGCCAGCAGCTCCCCCCCGCCCACTAACTATGGCTACACCTTC. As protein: CASSSPPPTNYGYTF.

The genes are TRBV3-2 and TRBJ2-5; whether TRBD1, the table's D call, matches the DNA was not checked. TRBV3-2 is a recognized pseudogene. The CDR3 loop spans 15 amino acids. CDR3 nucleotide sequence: TGTGCCAGCAGCCAAGATTGGGGCAGGGAAGAGACCCAGTACTTC. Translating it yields CASSQDWGREETQYF.

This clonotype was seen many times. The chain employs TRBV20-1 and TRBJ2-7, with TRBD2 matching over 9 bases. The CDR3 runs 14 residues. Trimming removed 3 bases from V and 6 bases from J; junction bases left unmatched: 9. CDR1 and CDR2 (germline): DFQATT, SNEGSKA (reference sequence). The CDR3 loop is CSASRLAVRGEQYF. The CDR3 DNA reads TGCAGTGCTAGTCGACTAGCGGTCCGCGGCGAGCAGTACTTC.

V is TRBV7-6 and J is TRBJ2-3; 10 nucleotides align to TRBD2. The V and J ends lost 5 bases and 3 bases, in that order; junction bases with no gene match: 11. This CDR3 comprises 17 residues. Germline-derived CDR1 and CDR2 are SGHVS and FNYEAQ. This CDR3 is CASSPGTSGIRTDTQYF. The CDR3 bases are TGTGCCAGCAGCCCAGGTACTAGCGGGATTCGGACAGATACGCAGTATTTT. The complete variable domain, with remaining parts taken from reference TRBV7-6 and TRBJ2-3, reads GAGVSQSPRYKVTKRGQDVALRCDPISGHVSLYWYRQALGQGPEFLTYFNYEAQQDKSGLPNDRFSAERPEGSISTLTIQRTEQRDSAMYRCASSPGTSGIRTDTQYFGPGTRLTVL.

DNA for the CDR3: TGCGCCAGCAGCTTCGCGAAATACCCAGACAACATGAACACTGAAGCTTTCTTT. This codes for CASSFAKYPDNMNTEAFF. The gene calls are TRBV5-1 and TRBJ1-1, with D unclear. CDR1 SGHRS and CDR2 YFSETQ come from the germline V gene. This CDR3 has 18 residues. Trimming cost V 2 bases and J 0 bases, with 20 bases left between them.

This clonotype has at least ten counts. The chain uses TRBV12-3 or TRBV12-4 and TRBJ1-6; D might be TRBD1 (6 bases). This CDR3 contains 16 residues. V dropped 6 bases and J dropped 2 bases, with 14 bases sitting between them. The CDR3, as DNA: TGTGCCAGCAGACCGACAGGTGGCCCCTATAATTCACCCCTCCACTTT. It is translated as CASRPTGGPYNSPLHF.

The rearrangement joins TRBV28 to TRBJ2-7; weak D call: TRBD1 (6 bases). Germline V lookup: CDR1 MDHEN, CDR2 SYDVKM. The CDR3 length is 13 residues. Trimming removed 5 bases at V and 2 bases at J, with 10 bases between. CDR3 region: CASSPGQTYEQYF. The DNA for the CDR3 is TGTGCCAGCAGTCCCGGACAGACCTACGAGCAGTACTTC.

The CDR3 bases are TGCAGTGCGATTCCGGACAGTTCACTGAGGGATACGCAGTATTTT. Protein: CSAIPDSSLRDTQYF. This sequence joins TRBV20-1 and TRBJ2-3, with D possibly TRBD1 on 6 matching bases. Germline-derived CDR1 and CDR2 are DFQATT and SNEGSKA (reference sequence). With 6 bases removed from V and 6 bases from J, the gap between germline ends came to 22 bases. This CDR3 has 15 amino acids.

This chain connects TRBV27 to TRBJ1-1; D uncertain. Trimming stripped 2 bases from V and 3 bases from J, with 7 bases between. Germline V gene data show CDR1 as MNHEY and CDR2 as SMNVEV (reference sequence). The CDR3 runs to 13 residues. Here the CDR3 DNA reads TGTGCCAGCAGTTTAGACGATTACACTGAAGCTTTCTTT. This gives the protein CASSLDDYTEAFF.